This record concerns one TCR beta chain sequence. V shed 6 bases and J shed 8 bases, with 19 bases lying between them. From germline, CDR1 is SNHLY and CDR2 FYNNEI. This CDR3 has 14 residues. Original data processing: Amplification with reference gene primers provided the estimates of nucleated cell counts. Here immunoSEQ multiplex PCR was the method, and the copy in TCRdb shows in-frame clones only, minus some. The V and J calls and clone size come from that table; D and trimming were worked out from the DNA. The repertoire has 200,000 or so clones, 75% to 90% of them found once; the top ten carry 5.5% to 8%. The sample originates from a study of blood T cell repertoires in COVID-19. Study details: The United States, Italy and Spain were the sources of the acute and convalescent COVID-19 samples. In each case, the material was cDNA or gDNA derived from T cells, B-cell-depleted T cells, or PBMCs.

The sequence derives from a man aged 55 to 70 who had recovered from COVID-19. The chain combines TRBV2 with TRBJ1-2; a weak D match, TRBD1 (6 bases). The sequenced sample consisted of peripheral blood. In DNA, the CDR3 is TGTGCCAGCAGCCTCACAGGGATAGTACGGGGCTACACCTTC. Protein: CASSLTGIVRGYTF.